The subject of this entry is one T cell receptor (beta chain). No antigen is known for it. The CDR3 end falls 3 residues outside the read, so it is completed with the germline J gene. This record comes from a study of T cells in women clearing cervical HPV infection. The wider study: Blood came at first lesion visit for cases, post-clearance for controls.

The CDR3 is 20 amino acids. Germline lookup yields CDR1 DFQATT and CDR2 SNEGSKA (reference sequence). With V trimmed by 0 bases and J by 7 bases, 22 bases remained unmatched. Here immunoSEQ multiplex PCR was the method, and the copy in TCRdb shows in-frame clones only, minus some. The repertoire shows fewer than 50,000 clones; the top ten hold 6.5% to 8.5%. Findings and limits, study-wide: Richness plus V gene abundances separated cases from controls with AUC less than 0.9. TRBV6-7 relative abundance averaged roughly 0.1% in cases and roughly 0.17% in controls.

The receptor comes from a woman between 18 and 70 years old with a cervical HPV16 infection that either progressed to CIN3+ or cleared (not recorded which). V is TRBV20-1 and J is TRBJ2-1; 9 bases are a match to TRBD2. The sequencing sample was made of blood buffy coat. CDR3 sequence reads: CSARDRELAGGPYTVNEQFF. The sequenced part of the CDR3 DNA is TGCAGTGCTAGAGATAGGGAACTAGCGGGCGGCCCCTATACGGTTAATGAG.